A single sample gave rise to the 29 T cell receptor beta chains below, sequenced in a study of cytomegalovirus exposure and HLA in healthy donors. The primer mix had 60 Vbeta and 13 Jbeta primers. Assay used: immunoSEQ multiplex PCR; TCRdb lists only in-frame clones, some missing. The table lists fewer than 140,000 clones, 71% of them singletons, with 2.5% to 3.5% in the top ten. Sequenced material: PBMCs. The receptors here all came from a female donor in good health and CMV-seronegative.

The chain is built from TRBV5-1 and TRBJ2-1; TRBD2 might be the D (6 bases). This CDR3 is built from 12 residues. From germline, CDR1 is SGHRS and CDR2 YFSETQ. V lost 1 base and J 8 bases, leaving 7 bases between the germline ends. CDR3 sequence: CASSLWGDEQFF. For the CDR3, the DNA is TGCGCCAGCAGCTTGTGGGGGGATGAGCAGTTCTTC.

J is TRBJ2-1 and V is TRBV6-4; tentative D call: TRBD1 (8 bases). In germline, CDR1 is MRHNA, CDR2 SNTAGT. This CDR3 contains 16 residues. V lost 5 bases and J 3 bases, leaving 17 bases between the germline ends. CDR3 DNA sequence: TGTGCCAGCAGTCGTAACAGGGGGGGTATCTACAATGAGCAGTTCTTC. Translating gives CASSRNRGGIYNEQFF.

The chain employs TRBV7-2 and TRBJ2-1, with TRBD2 matching over 8 bases. Germline V gene data show CDR1 as SGHTA and CDR2 as FQGNSA. The CDR3 has 15 residues. J lost 1 base, V lost 8 bases, and 7 bases had no gene match. CDR3 in amino acids: CASRIGTSSYNEQFF. CDR3 in DNA: TGTGCCAGCCGTATAGGGACTAGTTCCTACAATGAGCAGTTCTTC.

The chain combines TRBV15 with TRBJ2-2, with D hard to call. This CDR3 comprises 15 residues. The V gene lost 1 base and the J gene lost 0 bases, with 6 bases spanning the gap. Germline V gene sequence: CDR1 LNHNV, CDR2 YYDKDF (reference sequence). CDR3 nucleotides: TGTGCCACCAGCAGAGGGCTAGCGAACACCGGGGAGCTGTTTTTT. Residues: CATSRGLANTGELFF.

This chain joins TRBV29-1 and TRBJ1-1; D might be TRBD1 (5 bases). Trimming stripped 7 bases from V and 1 base from J, with 10 bases between. CDR1 is SQVTM and CDR2 is ANQGSEA in the germline V gene. The CDR3 contains 12 residues. The CDR3 sequence: CSAGVRNTEAFF. In nucleotides, the CDR3 is TGCAGCGCGGGGGTTCGGAACACTGAAGCTTTCTTT.

The V and J genes are TRBV28 and TRBJ2-7, with 14 bases aligning to TRBD2. The CDR3 contains 16 residues. Germline values: CDR1 MDHEN, CDR2 SYDVKM. The junction had 13 bases not matched to a gene; V was cut back by 6 bases and J by 9 bases. CDR3 nucleotides: TGTGCCAGCAGAGAAATTCCGGGACTAGCGGGAGTCGGGCAGTACTTC. Encoded protein: CASREIPGLAGVGQYF.

This clone was observed a handful of times. The rearrangement uses TRBV5-8 and TRBJ2-1; TRBD1 matches at 8 bases. Germline V gene lookup returns CDR1 SGHTS and CDR2 YDEGEE. This CDR3 has 15 amino acids. V was pared by 0 bases and J by 3 bases, with 2 bases of the junction left unmatched. CDR3 region: CASSLGQGSYNEQFF. DNA of the CDR3: TGTGCCAGCAGCTTGGGACAGGGGAGCTACAATGAGCAGTTCTTC.

V gene TRBV4-1 combines with J gene TRBJ1-6, with TRBD1 matching over 7 bases. The junction had 12 bases not matched to a gene; V was cut back by 2 bases and J by 11 bases. Germline assignment: CDR1 MGHRA and CDR2 YSYEKL. This CDR3 has 16 amino acids. The CDR3 spells CASSQPTTGARAPLHF. For the CDR3, the DNA is TGCGCCAGCAGCCAACCGACTACAGGGGCGCGGGCACCCCTCCACTTT.

This rearrangement joins TRBV6-5 to TRBJ2-1; perhaps TRBD1 as D (6 bases). Germline V gives CDR1 MNHEY, CDR2 SVGAGI. V was clipped by 0 bases and J by 7 bases, with 16 bases between them. The CDR3 runs to 16 residues. The CDR3 sequence: CASSYSELTRGNEQFF. For the CDR3, the DNA is TGTGCCAGCAGTTACTCCGAACTAACGAGGGGGAATGAGCAGTTCTTC.

This chain joins TRBV4-2 and TRBJ1-2; 7 bases are shared with TRBD1. The CDR3 runs to 15 residues. In germline, CDR1 is LGHNA, CDR2 YNFKEQ. With 3 bases clipped from V and 4 bases from J, the junction kept 8 bases outside the gene matches. In nucleotides, the CDR3 is TGTGCCAGCAGCCAGGGCAGACAGGGCGGCTATGGCTACACCTTC. Translation: CASSQGRQGGYGYTF.

CDR3 in amino acids: CASSLAGVSEQYF. In nucleotides, the CDR3 is TGTGCCAGCAGCTTGGCGGGAGTAAGCGAGCAGTACTTC. This rearrangement joins TRBV5-4 to TRBJ2-7, with a tentative D call TRBD2 (6 bases). The CDR3 loop spans 13 amino acids. Germline-derived CDR1 and CDR2 are SGHNT and YYREEE (reference sequence). Trimming shortened V by 0 bases and J by 6 bases, and 10 bases separated the two germline ends.

This clone was counted once. The V and J genes are TRBV27 and TRBJ2-1; weak D call: TRBD2 (6 bases). Germline V gene lookup returns CDR1 MNHEY and CDR2 SMNVEV (reference sequence). V shed 2 bases and J shed 1 base, with 12 bases lying between them. The CDR3 covers 16 residues. In nucleotides, the CDR3 is TGTGCCAGCAGTTTAAAGGACGGGAGATCCTACAATGAGCAGTTCTTC. This translates into CASSLKDGRSYNEQFF.

This chain joins TRBV18 and TRBJ2-1; D not certain. Germline loops: CDR1 KGHSH, CDR2 LQKENI. This CDR3 has 13 amino acids. The V gene lost 3 bases and the J gene lost 8 bases, with 11 bases spanning the gap. The chain's CDR3 is CASSPGGMDEQFF. The DNA for the CDR3 is TGTGCCAGCTCACCCGGCGGCATGGATGAGCAGTTCTTC.

This clone was recorded only once. This chain connects TRBV9 to TRBJ1-2; D not resolved. CDR3 length: 12 residues. Germline CDR1 is SGDLS and CDR2 is YYNGEE. V lost 0 bases to trimming and J lost 3 bases, with 3 bases between them. The CDR3 sequence: CASSVGDYGYTF. The DNA for the CDR3 is TGTGCCAGCAGCGTAGGAGACTATGGCTACACCTTC.

This sequence joins TRBV6-1 and TRBJ1-1; 10 positions agree with TRBD1. In germline, CDR1 is MNHNS, CDR2 SASEGT. The CDR3 totals 14 residues. Trimming took 8 bases from V and 0 from J; bases not matched to a gene: 3. CDR3 nucleotide sequence: TGTGCCAGCGGACAGGGGGGGATGAACACTGAAGCTTTCTTT. It encodes CASGQGGMNTEAFF.

This clone has a single count. The chain links TRBV21-1 to TRBJ1-4; the table's D call of TRBD1 was not tested on the DNA. TRBV21-1 is a pseudogene segment. The CDR3 spans 15 residues. The CDR3 DNA reads as TGTGCCAGCAGCAAAGGGGGGACAGGGGAAGAAAAACTGTTTTTT. It translates to CASSKGGTGEEKLFF.

The chain employs TRBV11-3 and TRBJ2-3, with 7 nucleotides matching TRBD2. Germline CDR1 reads SGHNT; CDR2 reads YENEEA. The CDR3 length is 12 residues. The CDR3 nucleotides read TGTGCAAGCGCGGGGGATGTAGATACGCAGTATTTT. This codes for CASAGDVDTQYF.

The rearrangement uses TRBV2 and TRBJ2-7, with D uncertain. The CDR3 runs 13 residues. Deletions cut 2 bases from V and 7 bases from J, with 12 bases between. Germline lookup yields CDR1 SNHLY and CDR2 FYNNEI. The CDR3 region has the DNA TGTGCCAGCAGTGAATTGCGCCCCCCGGAGCAGTACTTC. Translating gives CASSELRPPEQYF.

This chain connects TRBV9 to TRBJ2-1; 9 nucleotides agree with TRBD2. J was trimmed by 9 bases and V by 0 bases; bases with no gene match: 13. This CDR3 is 17 amino acids long. Per the germline V gene, CDR1 is SGDLS and CDR2 is YYNGEE. CDR3 DNA sequence: TGTGCCAGCAGCGTAGATCTAGCGGGAACGCGGTTGGGTGAGCAGTTCTTC. The encoded protein is CASSVDLAGTRLGEQFF.

A single count supports this clone. The chain is built from TRBV18 and TRBJ2-2; 8 bases fit TRBD1. Germline CDR1 KGHSH, CDR2 LQKENI. Trimming took 1 base from V and 5 from J; bases not matched to a gene: 6. The CDR3 loop spans 16 amino acids. The CDR3 here is CASSPLGTGPTGELFF. CDR3 in DNA: TGTGCCAGCTCACCACTAGGGACAGGACCAACCGGGGAGCTGTTTTTT.

The chain employs TRBV29-1 and TRBJ2-3; no clear D gene. Germline CDR1 reads SQVTM; CDR2 reads ANQGSEA. With 4 bases removed from V and 5 bases from J, the gap between germline ends came to 10 bases. This CDR3 has 12 residues. Written as DNA, the CDR3 is TGCAGCGTTGGGAGTTATGGAGATACGCAGTATTTT. Translating gives CSVGSYGDTQYF.

The chain employs TRBV5-1 and TRBJ2-1; D is possibly TRBD1 (6 bases). Trimming left V 7 bases short and J 0 bases short, with 14 bases between. Germline CDR1 and CDR2: SGHRS and YFSETQ. The CDR3 extends over 15 amino acids. The CDR3 DNA reads TGCGCCAGCCGCTCACAGGGTAGCTCCTACAATGAGCAGTTCTTC. This translates into CASRSQGSSYNEQFF.

This chain links TRBV10-2 with TRBJ1-5, with 10 nucleotides matching TRBD1. Germline V lookup: CDR1 WSHSY, CDR2 SAAADI. The ends lost 8 bases at V and 4 bases at J; junction bases unmatched: 8. The CDR3 runs to 15 residues. The CDR3 reads CASLGGQGPNQPQHF. The DNA for the CDR3 is TGCGCCAGCTTAGGGGGACAGGGGCCTAATCAGCCCCAGCATTTT.

This sequence joins TRBV28 and TRBJ2-7; 7 positions match TRBD2. Germline V lookup: CDR1 MDHEN, CDR2 SYDVKM. V dropped 1 base and J dropped 6; count of bases not matched to a gene: 9. This CDR3 has 15 residues. CDR3 DNA: TGTGCCAGCAGTTTATATCGCGGGAGTGGGGGCGAGCAGTACTTC. This sequence encodes CASSLYRGSGGEQYF.

With respect to this clone: Compared with germline, one end of the junction differs, possibly owing to a read error. The chain recombines TRBV4-1 with TRBJ1-1; D call uncertain. The germline gives CDR1 MGHRA, CDR2 YSYEKL. This CDR3 contains 15 residues. CDR3 residues: CASGQAPYRNTEAFF. CDR3 nucleotide sequence: TGCGCCAGCGGCCAAGCCCCGTACAGAAACACTGAAGCTTTCTTT.

The chain is built from TRBV2 and TRBJ1-1; TRBD1 might be the D (6 bases). Germline CDR1 and CDR2: SNHLY and FYNNEI. Trimming took 9 bases from V and 4 from J, leaving 18 bases between them. The CDR3 sequence is 14 residues long. This CDR3 is CARTSGTRGTEAFF. CDR3 DNA sequence: TGTGCCAGAACATCCGGGACAAGAGGCACTGAAGCTTTCTTT. The variable domain in full, completed from reference TRBV2 and TRBJ1-1, reads EPEVTQTPSHQVTQMGQEVILRCVPISNHLYFYWYRQILGQKVEFLVSFYNNEISEKSEIFDDQFSVERPDGSNFTLKIRSTKLEDSAMYFCARTSGTRGTEAFFGQGTRLTVV.

The genes are TRBV5-4 and TRBJ2-7; a possible D gene is TRBD1 (6 bases). There are 13 residues in the CDR3. Trimming pared 6 bases from V and 0 bases from J, leaving 10 bases between. The germline V gene has CDR1 SGHNT and CDR2 YYREEE (reference sequence). The DNA of the CDR3 is TGTGCCAGCAACCGGGACAACTCCTACGAGCAGTACTTC. Protein product: CASNRDNSYEQYF.

CDR3 loop: CASQYTGPRTDTQYF. CDR3 nucleotides: TGTGCCAGCCAGTACACAGGTCCCCGCACAGATACGCAGTATTTT. This rearrangement joins TRBV5-5 to TRBJ2-3; D might be TRBD1 (5 bases). The CDR3 extends over 15 amino acids. Germline V gene lookup returns CDR1 SGHKS and CDR2 YYEKEE (reference sequence). Trimming took 7 bases from V and 1 from J, leaving 16 bases between them.

The CDR3 nucleotides read TGTGCCAGCCGCCTAAACGGGAGGTCAGATACGCAGTATTTT. Protein product: CASRLNGRSDTQYF. The V and J genes are TRBV16 and TRBJ2-3; 7 bases map to TRBD2. Germline CDR1 reads KGHSY; CDR2 reads FQNENV. This CDR3 contains 14 residues. J was trimmed by 4 bases and V by 8 bases; bases with no gene match: 9.